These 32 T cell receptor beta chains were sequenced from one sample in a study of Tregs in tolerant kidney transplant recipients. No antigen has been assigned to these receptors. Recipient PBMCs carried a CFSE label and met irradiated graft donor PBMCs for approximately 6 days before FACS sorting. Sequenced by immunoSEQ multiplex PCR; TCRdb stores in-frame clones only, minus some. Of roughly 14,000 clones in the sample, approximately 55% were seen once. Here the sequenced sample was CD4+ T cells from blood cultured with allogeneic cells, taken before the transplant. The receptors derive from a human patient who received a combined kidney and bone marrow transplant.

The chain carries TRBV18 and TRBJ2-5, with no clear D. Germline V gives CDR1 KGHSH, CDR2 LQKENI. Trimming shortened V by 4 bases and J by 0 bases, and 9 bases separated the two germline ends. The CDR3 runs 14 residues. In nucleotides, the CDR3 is TGTGCCAGCTCACGGTTTCACTACCAAGAGACCCAGTACTTC. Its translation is CASSRFHYQETQYF.

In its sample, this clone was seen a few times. In DNA, the CDR3 is TGTGCCAGCAGCTATACCGGTGAGCAGTTCTTC. This gives the protein CASSYTGEQFF. J is TRBJ2-1 and V is TRBV7-9; D remains unclear. V lost 4 bases and J 9 bases, leaving 7 bases between the germline ends. CDR3 length: 11 residues. The germline CDR1 and CDR2 sequences are SEHNR and FQNEAQ (reference sequence).

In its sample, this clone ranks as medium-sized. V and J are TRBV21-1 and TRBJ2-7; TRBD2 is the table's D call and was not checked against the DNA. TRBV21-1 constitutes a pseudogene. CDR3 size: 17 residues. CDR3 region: CASSKASGLAGAVEQYF. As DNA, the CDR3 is TGTGCCAGCAGCAAAGCCTCAGGACTAGCGGGAGCGGTCGAGCAGTACTTC.

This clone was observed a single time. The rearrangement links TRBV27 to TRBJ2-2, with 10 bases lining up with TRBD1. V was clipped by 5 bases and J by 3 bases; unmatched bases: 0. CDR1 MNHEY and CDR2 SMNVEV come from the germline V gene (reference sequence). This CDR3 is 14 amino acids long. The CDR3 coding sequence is TGTGCCAGCAGTGGACAGGGGGACACCGGGGAGCTGTTTTTT. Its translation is CASSGQGDTGELFF.

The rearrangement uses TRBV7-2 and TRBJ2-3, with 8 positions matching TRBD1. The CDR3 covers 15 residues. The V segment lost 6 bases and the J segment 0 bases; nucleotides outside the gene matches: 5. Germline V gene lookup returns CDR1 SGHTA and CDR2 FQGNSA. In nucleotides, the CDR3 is TGTGCCAGCAGAAAAAGGGACAGGAGCACAGATACGCAGTATTTT. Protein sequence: CASRKRDRSTDTQYF.

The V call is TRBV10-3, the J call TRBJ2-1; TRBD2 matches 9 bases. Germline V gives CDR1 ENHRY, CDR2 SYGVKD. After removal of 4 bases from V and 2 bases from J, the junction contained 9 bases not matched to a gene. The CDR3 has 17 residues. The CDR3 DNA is TGTGCCATCAGTGCGGTAGCGGGAGTTTTTCCCTACAATGAGCAGTTCTTC. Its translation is CAISAVAGVFPYNEQFF.

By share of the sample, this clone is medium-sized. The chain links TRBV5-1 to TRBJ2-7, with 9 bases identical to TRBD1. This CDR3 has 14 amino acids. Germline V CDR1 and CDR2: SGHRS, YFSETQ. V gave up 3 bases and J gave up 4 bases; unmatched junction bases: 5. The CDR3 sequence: CASSSTGGGYEQYF. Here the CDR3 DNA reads TGCGCCAGCAGCTCAACAGGGGGCGGTTACGAGCAGTACTTC.

The CDR3 DNA reads TGTGCCAGCAGCCCGGCAGCAGGCGTAAACTATGGCTACACCTTC. Protein sequence: CASSPAAGVNYGYTF. V and J are TRBV11-2 and TRBJ1-2; no firm D call. The CDR3 loop spans 15 amino acids. The V gene lost 5 bases and the J gene lost 2 bases, with 15 bases spanning the gap. Germline CDR1 reads SGHAT; CDR2 reads FQNNGV.

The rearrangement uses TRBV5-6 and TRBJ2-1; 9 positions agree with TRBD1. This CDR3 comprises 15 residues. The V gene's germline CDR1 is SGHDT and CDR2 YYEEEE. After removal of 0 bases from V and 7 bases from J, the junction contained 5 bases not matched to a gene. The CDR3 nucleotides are TGTGCCAGCAGCTTGGTTGGACAGGGGTTGAATGAGCAGTTCTTC. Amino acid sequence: CASSLVGQGLNEQFF.

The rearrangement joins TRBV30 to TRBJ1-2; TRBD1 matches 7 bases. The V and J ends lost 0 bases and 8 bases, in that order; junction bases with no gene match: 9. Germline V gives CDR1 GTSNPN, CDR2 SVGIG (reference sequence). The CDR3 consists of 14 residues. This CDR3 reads CAWSVFQGVRGYTF. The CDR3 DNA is TGTGCCTGGAGTGTATTTCAGGGGGTGAGGGGCTACACCTTC.

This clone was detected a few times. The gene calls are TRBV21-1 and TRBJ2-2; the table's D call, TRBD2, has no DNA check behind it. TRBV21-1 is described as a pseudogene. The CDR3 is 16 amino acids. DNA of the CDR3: TGTGCCAGCAGTCGAGGCGCGGGAAAGGACACCGGGGAGCTGTTTTTT. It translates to CASSRGAGKDTGELFF.

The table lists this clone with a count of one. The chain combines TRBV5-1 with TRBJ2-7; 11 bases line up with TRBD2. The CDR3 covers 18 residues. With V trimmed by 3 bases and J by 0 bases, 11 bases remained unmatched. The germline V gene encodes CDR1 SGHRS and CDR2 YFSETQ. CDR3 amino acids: CASSWASGGLRLSYEQYF. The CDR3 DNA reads TGCGCCAGCAGCTGGGCTAGCGGGGGGCTACGACTCTCCTACGAGCAGTACTTC.

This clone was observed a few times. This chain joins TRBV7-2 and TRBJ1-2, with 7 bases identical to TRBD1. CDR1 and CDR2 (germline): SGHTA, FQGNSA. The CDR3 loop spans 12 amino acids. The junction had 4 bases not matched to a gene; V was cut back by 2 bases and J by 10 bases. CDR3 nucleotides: TGTGCCAGCAGCTTACCGGGGACAGACTACACCTTC. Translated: CASSLPGTDYTF.

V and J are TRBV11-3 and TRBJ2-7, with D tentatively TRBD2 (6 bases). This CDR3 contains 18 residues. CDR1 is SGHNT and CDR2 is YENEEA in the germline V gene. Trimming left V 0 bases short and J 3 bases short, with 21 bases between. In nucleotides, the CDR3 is TGTGCCAGCAGCTTAGATGATGAAGAGGAGGGCGACAACTACGAGCAGTACTTC. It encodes CASSLDDEEEGDNYEQYF.

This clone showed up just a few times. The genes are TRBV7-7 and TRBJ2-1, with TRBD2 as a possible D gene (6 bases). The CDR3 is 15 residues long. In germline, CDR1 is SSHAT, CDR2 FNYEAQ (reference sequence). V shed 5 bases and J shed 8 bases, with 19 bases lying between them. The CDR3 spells CASSLRQGGYYEQFF. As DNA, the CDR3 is TGTGCCAGCAGCCTTCGTCAGGGAGGTTACTATGAGCAGTTCTTC. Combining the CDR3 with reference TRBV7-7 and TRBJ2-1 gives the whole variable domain GAGVSQSPRYKVTKRGQDVTLRCDPISSHATLYWYQQALGQGPEFLTYFNYEAQPDKSGLPSDRFSAERPEGSISTLTIQRTEQRDSAMYRCASSLRQGGYYEQFFGPGTRLTVL.

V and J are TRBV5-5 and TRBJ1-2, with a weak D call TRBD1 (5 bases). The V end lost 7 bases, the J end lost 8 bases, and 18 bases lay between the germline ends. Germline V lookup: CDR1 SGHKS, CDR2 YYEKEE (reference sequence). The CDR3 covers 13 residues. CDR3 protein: CASDSGNKAGYTF. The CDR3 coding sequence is TGTGCCAGCGACTCAGGGAATAAAGCGGGCTACACCTTC.

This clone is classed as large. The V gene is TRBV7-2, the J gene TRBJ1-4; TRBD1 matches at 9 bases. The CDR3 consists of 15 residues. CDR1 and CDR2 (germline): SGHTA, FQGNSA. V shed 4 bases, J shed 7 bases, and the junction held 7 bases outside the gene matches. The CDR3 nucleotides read TGTGCCAGCAGCTCCAACAGGGGGCGCGGTGAAAAACTGTTTTTT. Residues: CASSSNRGRGEKLFF.

The chain's CDR3 is CASSYPGTNYGYTF. In nucleotides, the CDR3 is TGTGCCAGCAGTTACCCAGGGACTAACTATGGCTACACCTTC. The chain carries TRBV6-6 and TRBJ1-2, with D perhaps TRBD1 (5 bases). Deletions cut 2 bases from V and 0 bases from J, with 7 bases between. The CDR3 length is 14 residues. Germline values: CDR1 MNHNY, CDR2 SVGAGI (reference sequence).

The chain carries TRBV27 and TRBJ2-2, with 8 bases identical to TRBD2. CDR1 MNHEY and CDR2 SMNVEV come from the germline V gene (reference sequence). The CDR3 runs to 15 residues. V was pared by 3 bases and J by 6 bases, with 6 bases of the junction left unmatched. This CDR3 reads CASSFGGLVAGELFF. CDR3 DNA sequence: TGTGCCAGCAGTTTTGGGGGACTAGTAGCCGGGGAGCTGTTTTTT.

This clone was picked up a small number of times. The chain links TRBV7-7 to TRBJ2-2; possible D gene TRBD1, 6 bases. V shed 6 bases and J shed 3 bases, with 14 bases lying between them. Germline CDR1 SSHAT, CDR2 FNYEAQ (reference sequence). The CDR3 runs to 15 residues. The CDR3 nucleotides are TGTGCCAGCAGAATTAACAGGGATTACACCGGGGAGCTGTTTTTT. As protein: CASRINRDYTGELFF.

As DNA, the CDR3 is TGCGCCAGCAGCCAACGGGACAGGAACACCGGGGAGCTGTTTTTT. Translation: CASSQRDRNTGELFF. This chain connects TRBV4-3 to TRBJ2-2; TRBD1 matches 7 bases. CDR1 LGHNA and CDR2 YSLEER come from the germline V gene. V was clipped by 2 bases and J by 1 base; unmatched bases: 1. The CDR3 is made up of 15 amino acids.

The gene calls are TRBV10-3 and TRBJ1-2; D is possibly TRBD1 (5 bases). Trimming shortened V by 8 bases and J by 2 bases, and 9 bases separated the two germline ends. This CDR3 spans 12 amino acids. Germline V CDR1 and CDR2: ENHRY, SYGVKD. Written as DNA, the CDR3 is TGTGCCATCCACGCAGGGAACTATGGCTACACCTTC. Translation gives CAIHAGNYGYTF.

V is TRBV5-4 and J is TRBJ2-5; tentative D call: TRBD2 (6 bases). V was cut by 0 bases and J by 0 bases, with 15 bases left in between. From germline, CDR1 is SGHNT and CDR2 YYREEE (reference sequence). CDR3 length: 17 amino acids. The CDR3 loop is CASSLGPSGPYQETQYF. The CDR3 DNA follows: TGTGCCAGCAGCTTGGGCCCAAGCGGGCCCTACCAAGAGACCCAGTACTTC.

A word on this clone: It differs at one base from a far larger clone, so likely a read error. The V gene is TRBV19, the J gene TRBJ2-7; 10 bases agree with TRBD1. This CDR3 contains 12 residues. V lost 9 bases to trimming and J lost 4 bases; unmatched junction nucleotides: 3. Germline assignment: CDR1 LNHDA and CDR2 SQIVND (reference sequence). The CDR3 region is CASRDRGYEQYF. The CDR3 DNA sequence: TGTGCCAGCCGGGACAGGGGATACGAGCAGTACTTC. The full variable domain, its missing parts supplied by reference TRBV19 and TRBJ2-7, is DGGITQSPKYLFRKEGQNVTLSCEQNLNHDAMYWYRQDPGQGLRLIYYSQIVNDFQKGDIAEGYSVSREKKESFPLTVTSAQKNPTAFYLCASRDRGYEQYFGPGTRLTVT.

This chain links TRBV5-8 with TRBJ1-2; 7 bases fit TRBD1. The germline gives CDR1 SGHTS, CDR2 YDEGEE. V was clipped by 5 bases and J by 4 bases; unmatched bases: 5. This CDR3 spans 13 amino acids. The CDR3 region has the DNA TGTGCCAGCAGAGCAGGGACAGCCTATGGCTACACCTTC. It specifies CASRAGTAYGYTF.

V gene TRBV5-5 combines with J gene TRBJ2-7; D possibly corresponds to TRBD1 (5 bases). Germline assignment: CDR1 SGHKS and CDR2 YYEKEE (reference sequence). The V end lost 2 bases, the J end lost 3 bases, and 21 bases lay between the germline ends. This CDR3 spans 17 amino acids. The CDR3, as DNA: TGTGCCAGCAGCTTACTACCCCCAGGGTTTAGAGTCTACGAGCAGTACTTC. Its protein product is CASSLLPPGFRVYEQYF. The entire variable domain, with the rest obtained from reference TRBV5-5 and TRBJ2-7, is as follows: DAGVTQSPTHLIKTRGQQVTLRCSPISGHKSVSWYQQVLGQGPQFIFQYYEKEERGRGNFPDRFSARQFPNYSSELNVNALLLGDSALYLCASSLLPPGFRVYEQYFGPGTRLTVT.

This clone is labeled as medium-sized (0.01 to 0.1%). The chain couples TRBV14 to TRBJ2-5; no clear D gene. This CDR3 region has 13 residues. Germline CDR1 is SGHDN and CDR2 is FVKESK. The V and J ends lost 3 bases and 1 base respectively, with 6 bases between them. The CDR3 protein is CASSHFLQETQYF. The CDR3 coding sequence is TGTGCCAGCAGCCATTTCCTCCAAGAGACCCAGTACTTC. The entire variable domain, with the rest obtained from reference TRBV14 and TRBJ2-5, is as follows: EAGVTQFPSHSVIEKGQTVTLRCDPISGHDNLYWYRRVMGKEIKFLLHFVKESKQDESGMPNNRFLAERTGGTYSTLKVQPAELEDSGVYFCASSHFLQETQYFGPGTRLLVL.

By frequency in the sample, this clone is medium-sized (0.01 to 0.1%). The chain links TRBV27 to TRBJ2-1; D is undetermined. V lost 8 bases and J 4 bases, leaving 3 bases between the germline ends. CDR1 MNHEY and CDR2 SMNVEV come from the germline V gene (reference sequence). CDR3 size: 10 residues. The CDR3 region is CASPYNEQFF. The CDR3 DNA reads TGTGCCAGCCCGTACAATGAGCAGTTCTTC.

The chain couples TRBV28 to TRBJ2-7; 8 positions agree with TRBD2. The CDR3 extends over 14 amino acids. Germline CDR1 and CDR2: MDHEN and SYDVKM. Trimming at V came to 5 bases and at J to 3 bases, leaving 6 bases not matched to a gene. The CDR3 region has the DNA TGTGCCAGCAGTCTAGCGGGCAGATACTACGAGCAGTACTTC. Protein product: CASSLAGRYYEQYF.

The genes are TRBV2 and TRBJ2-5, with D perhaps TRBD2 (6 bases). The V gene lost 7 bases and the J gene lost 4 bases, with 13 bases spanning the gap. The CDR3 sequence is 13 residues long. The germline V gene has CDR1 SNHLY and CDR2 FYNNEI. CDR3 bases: TGTGCCAGCACCCGGGACTCAGGAGAGACCCAGTACTTC. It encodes CASTRDSGETQYF.

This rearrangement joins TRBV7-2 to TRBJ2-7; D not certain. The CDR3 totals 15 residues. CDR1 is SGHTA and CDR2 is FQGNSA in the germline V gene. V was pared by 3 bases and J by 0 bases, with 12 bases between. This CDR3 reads CASSLGTSYSYEQYF. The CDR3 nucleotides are TGTGCCAGCAGCTTGGGCACGAGTTACTCCTACGAGCAGTACTTC.

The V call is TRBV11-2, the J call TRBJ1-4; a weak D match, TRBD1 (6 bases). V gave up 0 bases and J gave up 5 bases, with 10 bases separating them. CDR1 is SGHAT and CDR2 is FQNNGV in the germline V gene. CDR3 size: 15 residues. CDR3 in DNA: TGTGCCAGCAGCTTAGATCGTGGGACAAATGAAAAACTGTTTTTT. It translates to CASSLDRGTNEKLFF.